This T cell receptor (beta chain) originates from a study of blood T cell repertoires in COVID-19. About the research overall: Donors in the United States, Italy and Spain gave samples during acute or convalescent COVID-19. PBMCs, B-cell-depleted T cells, or T cells provided the cDNA or gDNA that made up the material.

Per the original methods: Quantification of nucleated cells was approximated via reference gene primer amplification. The repertoire was sequenced with immunoSEQ multiplex PCR; TCRdb's copy has only in-frame clones and lacks some. V, J and clone size are those of that table, while D and trimming were read from the DNA. This table holds about 36,000 clones, more than 80% found once. CDR1 and CDR2 (germline): SEHNR, FQNEAQ (reference sequence). This CDR3 is 14 amino acids long. V lost 5 bases to trimming and J lost 9 bases, with 17 bases between them. The sequencing input was peripheral blood. The rearrangement joins TRBV7-9 to TRBJ2-1, with a weak D call TRBD1 (7 bases). This TCR was recovered from a human donor in a cohort sampled during active or convalescent COVID-19. The donor label of this sample is uncertain. The CDR3 sequence: CASSSGPQGGEQFF. CDR3 in DNA: TGTGCCAGCAGCAGCGGGCCTCAGGGGGGTGAGCAGTTCTTC.